One and the same sample provided the 9 T cell receptor beta chains below, sequenced in a study of graft-versus-host responses after intestinal transplantation. Antigens of these TCRs are unknown. Here immunoSEQ multiplex PCR was the method, and the copy in TCRdb shows in-frame clones only, minus some. The sample holds about 70,000 clones, around 90% seen once. The source was unstimulated CD8+ T cells sorted from spleen or lymph node cells, collected before transplant. The receptors derive from a human donor who was the organ donor for an intestinal transplant.

J is TRBJ2-5 and V is TRBV6-5; perhaps TRBD1 as D (7 bases). CDR3 length: 15 residues. Germline CDR1 is MNHEY and CDR2 is SVGAGI. Trimming shortened V by 4 bases and J by 3 bases, and 15 bases separated the two germline ends. For the CDR3, the DNA is TGTGCCAGCAGTTCATTGGAGGGGGCCAAAGAGACCCAGTACTTC. Translated: CASSSLEGAKETQYF.

This rearrangement joins TRBV28 to TRBJ2-1; 16 bases are shared with TRBD2. Trimming at V came to 3 bases and at J to 4 bases, leaving 9 bases not matched to a gene. CDR1 is MDHEN, CDR2 SYDVKM, per germline. The CDR3 length is 19 residues. The CDR3 spells CASSFLGLAGGWSYNEQFF. CDR3 bases: TGTGCCAGCAGTTTTCTGGGACTAGCGGGGGGGTGGTCTTACAATGAGCAGTTCTTC.

CDR3 protein: CASSYGENTEAFF. DNA for the CDR3: TGTGCCAGCAGTTACGGAGAGAACACTGAAGCTTTCTTT. The genes are TRBV6-5 and TRBJ1-1; the D is unclear. Germline assignment: CDR1 MNHEY and CDR2 SVGAGI. Trimming pared 2 bases from V and 1 base from J, leaving 5 bases between. This CDR3 region has 13 residues.

The chain combines TRBV6-5 with TRBJ1-4; D gene ambiguous. Trimming took off 2 bases at V and 3 bases at J, with 13 bases between the two ends. Germline loops: CDR1 MNHEY, CDR2 SVGAGI. The CDR3 has 16 amino acids. The CDR3: CASSYGGYSANEKLFF. CDR3 DNA sequence: TGTGCCAGCAGTTACGGAGGGTATAGTGCTAATGAAAAACTGTTTTTT.

For the CDR3, the DNA is TGTGCCAGCAGAGACAAGGTCTCCTACGAGCAGTACGTC. This encodes CASRDKVSYEQYV. The chain recombines TRBV6-1 with TRBJ2-7, with D uncertain. The CDR3 runs to 13 residues. V was clipped by 6 bases and J by 0 bases, with 9 bases between them. Germline CDR1 and CDR2: MNHNS and SASEGT.

V is TRBV10-3 and J is TRBJ2-1, with TRBD1 matching over 7 bases. V shed 6 bases, J shed 7 bases, and the junction held 12 bases outside the gene matches. The V gene's germline CDR1 is ENHRY and CDR2 SYGVKD. The CDR3 is 15 residues long. The CDR3 nucleotides are TGTGCCATCAGAGATCTACAGGGGAAGTTGAATGAGCAGTTCTTC. Residues: CAIRDLQGKLNEQFF.

The chain employs TRBV5-1 and TRBJ2-6, with 8 nucleotides matching TRBD2. The ends lost 1 base at V and 5 bases at J; junction bases unmatched: 11. Germline CDR1 is SGHRS and CDR2 is YFSETQ. The CDR3 totals 18 residues. CDR3 protein: CASSLLLGERGWANVLTF. For the CDR3, the DNA is TGCGCCAGCAGCTTGTTGTTAGGGGAGCGGGGGTGGGCCAACGTCCTGACTTTC.

The rearrangement joins TRBV2 to TRBJ2-1; 7 bases are a match to TRBD2. Germline CDR1 is SNHLY and CDR2 is FYNNEI. The CDR3 is made up of 15 amino acids. The V and J ends lost 8 bases and 4 bases, in that order; junction bases with no gene match: 11. This CDR3 is CASPRGEQGYNEQFF. The CDR3 DNA follows: TGTGCCAGCCCTCGGGGGGAGCAGGGTTACAATGAGCAGTTCTTC.

This clone was detected once. This chain uses TRBV28 with TRBJ1-4, with 7 bases that match TRBD1. Germline V gene sequence: CDR1 MDHEN, CDR2 SYDVKM. V gave up 8 bases and J gave up 4 bases; unmatched junction bases: 13. This CDR3 spans 16 amino acids. As DNA, the CDR3 is TGTGCCAGCGCACCTAGGAGGGGGCAGAGTAATGAAAAACTGTTTTTT. It translates to CASAPRRGQSNEKLFF. The whole variable domain, filled in from reference TRBV28 and TRBJ1-4, reads DVKVTQSSRYLVKRTGEKVFLECVQDMDHENMFWYRQDPGLGLRLIYFSYDVKMKEKGDIPEGYSVSREKKERFSLILESASTNQTSMYLCASAPRRGQSNEKLFFGSGTQLSVL.